This T cell receptor (beta chain) originates from a study of blood T cell repertoires in COVID-19. Study background: The cDNA or gDNA used as material had been derived from T cells, B-cell-depleted T cells, or PBMCs.

The CDR3 is 14 amino acids. With 5 bases removed from V and 5 bases from J, the gap between germline ends came to 13 bases. Germline V lookup: CDR1 SGHTA, CDR2 FQGTGA. The Seattle site enrolled patients during active infection and followed them longitudinally. Generated by immunoSEQ multiplex PCR, the TCRdb table keeps only in-frame clones and is missing some. The table lists more than 200,000 clones, 70% to 90% of them singletons. This clonotype was obtained from a man in his fifties with COVID-19, enrolled during active disease. The sequenced material came from peripheral blood. The chain is built from TRBV7-3 and TRBJ1-5; a weak D match, TRBD1 (6 bases). The CDR3 nucleotides are TGTGCCAGCAGCGCACAGGGTGAGGATCAGCCCCAGCATTTT. It specifies CASSAQGEDQPQHF. Full variable domain (remainder filled in from reference TRBV7-3 and TRBJ1-5): GAGVSQTPSNKVTEKGKYVELRCDPISGHTALYWYRQSLGQGPEFLIYFQGTGAADDSGLPNDRFFAVRPEGSVSTLKIQRTERGDSAVYLCASSAQGEDQPQHFGDGTRLSIL.